Listed below are T cell receptor beta chains from one sample, sequenced in a study of identical twins. TCRdb reprocessed the 5' RACE reads via MiXCR and lists one record per CDR3 protein. The top ten hold about an eighth of the sample, which has hundreds of thousands of distinct CDR3 sequences, 18% seen once. This sample also appeared in a second study, on T cells expressing NK-cell markers.

The sample taken for sequencing was PBMCs. The origin of the receptors is a young woman in good health. CDR3s include the opening cysteine and the closing phenylalanine or tryptophan. Each record gives: D gene, J gene, V gene, clone size, CDR3 DNA, CDR3 protein. A D gene is named only where the DNA matches it firmly. Not all rows give a size; the values are once, few, many and, for expanded clones, a class.

D gene: NA; J gene: TRBJ2-7; V gene: TRBV9; clone size: NA; CDR3 DNA: TGTGCCAGCAGCGCAGGGGAGGGGGAGCAGTACTTC; CDR3 protein: CASSAGEGEQYF
D gene: TRBD2; J gene: TRBJ2-3; V gene: TRBV2; clone size: few; CDR3 DNA: TGTGCCAGCAGTGAAGTCCTAGCGGGGGCCACCACAGATACGCAGTATTTT; CDR3 protein: CASSEVLAGATTDTQYF
D gene: NA; J gene: TRBJ1-2; V gene: TRBV7-9; clone size: NA; CDR3 DNA: TGTGCCAGCAGCTCAACTGGGGGCAGAGTTAACTATGGCTACACCTTC; CDR3 protein: CASSSTGGRVNYGYTF
D gene: TRBD2; J gene: TRBJ2-5; V gene: TRBV27; clone size: few; CDR3 DNA: TGTGCCAGCAAACCGGGACTAGCGGGAGAAACCCAGTACTTC; CDR3 protein: CASKPGLAGETQYF
D gene: NA; J gene: TRBJ2-2; V gene: TRBV11-3; clone size: few; CDR3 DNA: TGTGCCAGCAGTTTATTGGACGGATCCTCCGGGGAGCTGTTTTTT; CDR3 protein: CASSLLDGSSGELFF
D gene: TRBD2; J gene: TRBJ2-1; V gene: TRBV24-1; clone size: few; CDR3 DNA: TGTGCCACCAGTGATTCTAGGACTAGCGCCTACTACAATGAGCAGTTCTTC; CDR3 protein: CATSDSRTSAYYNEQFF
D gene: NA; J gene: TRBJ2-7; V gene: TRBV6-2/TRBV6-3; clone size: NA; CDR3 DNA: TGTGCCAGCCGTAGCGACTACGAGCAGTACTTC; CDR3 protein: CASRSDYEQYF
D gene: NA; J gene: TRBJ2-3; V gene: TRBV6-1; clone size: NA; CDR3 DNA: TGTGCCAGCAGTATAACATATACGCAGTATTTT; CDR3 protein: CASSITYTQYF
D gene: NA; J gene: TRBJ2-3; V gene: TRBV10-3; clone size: few; CDR3 DNA: TGTGCCATCAGTGAGTCTCTATTGAAAGTTTTCACAGATACGCAGTATTTT; CDR3 protein: CAISESLLKVFTDTQYF
D gene: NA; J gene: TRBJ2-5; V gene: TRBV18; clone size: NA; CDR3 DNA: TGTGCCAGCTCACCCCAAGAAGAGACCCAGTACTTC; CDR3 protein: CASSPQEETQYF
D gene: TRBD1; J gene: TRBJ1-5; V gene: TRBV5-5; clone size: few; CDR3 DNA: TGTGCCAGCAGCTTGGGCGGGACAGTAAATCAGCCCCAGCATTTT; CDR3 protein: CASSLGGTVNQPQHF
D gene: NA; J gene: TRBJ1-2; V gene: TRBV20-1; clone size: NA; CDR3 DNA: TGCAGTGCTACCTTGGACGGGGATTATGGCTACACCTTC; CDR3 protein: CSATLDGDYGYTF
D gene: TRBD1; J gene: TRBJ2-2; V gene: TRBV5-1; clone size: NA; CDR3 DNA: TGCGCCAGCAGCTCGATCGGGACAGGAAGGGCCGAAAGGCGCACCGGGGAGCTGTTTTTT; CDR3 protein: CASSSIGTGRAERRTGELFF
D gene: TRBD2; J gene: TRBJ2-1; V gene: TRBV29-1; clone size: few; CDR3 DNA: TGCAGCGTTGCCGGGACTAGCGTCACATTCTTC; CDR3 protein: CSVAGTSVTFF
D gene: NA; J gene: TRBJ2-3; V gene: TRBV7-2; clone size: NA; CDR3 DNA: TGTGCCAGCAGCTTATCGCCCACTAAAGATACGCAGTATTTT; CDR3 protein: CASSLSPTKDTQYF
D gene: NA; J gene: TRBJ1-5; V gene: TRBV9; clone size: few; CDR3 DNA: TGTGCCAGCAGCCGGGGAGGGCGGCATCAGCCCCAGCATTTT; CDR3 protein: CASSRGGRHQPQHF
D gene: NA; J gene: TRBJ2-5; V gene: TRBV3-1; clone size: NA; CDR3 DNA: TGTGCCAGCAGCCAAAAGGTTGGAGGCTTATACTTC; CDR3 protein: CASSQKVGGLYF
D gene: NA; J gene: TRBJ2-2; V gene: TRBV27; clone size: NA; CDR3 DNA: TGTGCCAGCAGTCCATTGGGTTTAACCGGGGAGCTGTTTTTT; CDR3 protein: CASSPLGLTGELFF
D gene: NA; J gene: TRBJ2-5; V gene: TRBV9; clone size: few; CDR3 DNA: TGTGCCAGCAGCGTAAACAGTCAAGAGACCCAGTACTTC; CDR3 protein: CASSVNSQETQYF
D gene: TRBD2; J gene: TRBJ2-5; V gene: TRBV20-1; clone size: NA; CDR3 DNA: TGCAGTGCTAGAGATCTCGCGGGAGCCAGGGAGACCCAGTACTTC; CDR3 protein: CSARDLAGARETQYF
D gene: TRBD2; J gene: TRBJ2-1; V gene: TRBV5-1; clone size: NA; CDR3 DNA: TGCGCCAGCAGCTTGGCAAGACTAGCGGGAGTCAATGAGCAGTTCTTC; CDR3 protein: CASSLARLAGVNEQFF
D gene: NA; J gene: TRBJ2-3; V gene: TRBV12-3/TRBV12-4; clone size: few; CDR3 DNA: TGTGCCAGCAGTCGTGGGGGACTCCGGAGGGGTGCTGCGCAGTATTTT; CDR3 protein: CASSRGGLRRGAAQYF
D gene: NA; J gene: TRBJ2-7; V gene: TRBV7-2; clone size: NA; CDR3 DNA: TGTGCCAGCAGCTTAGCACGGAAAAAAGACGAGCAGTACTTC; CDR3 protein: CASSLARKKDEQYF
D gene: TRBD2; J gene: TRBJ2-1; V gene: TRBV7-9; clone size: NA; CDR3 DNA: TGTGCCAGCAGCTTGACTAGCGGGGGGGCTACCAATGAGCAGTTCTTC; CDR3 protein: CASSLTSGGATNEQFF
D gene: NA; J gene: TRBJ1-1; V gene: TRBV6-2/TRBV6-3; clone size: few; CDR3 DNA: TGTGCCAGCAGGCCACCGGGCCAACGGAGGACTGAAGCTTTCTTT; CDR3 protein: CASRPPGQRRTEAFF
D gene: NA; J gene: TRBJ2-6; V gene: TRBV28; clone size: NA; CDR3 DNA: TGTGCCAGCAGTTCGACTGGGGCCCGCGGTGGGGGGGCCAACGTCCTGACTTTC; CDR3 protein: CASSSTGARGGGANVLTF
D gene: TRBD2; J gene: TRBJ2-3; V gene: TRBV12-3/TRBV12-4; clone size: NA; CDR3 DNA: TGTGCCAGCAGTTTAAGGCTTTTGAGCGGGGCGCAGTATTTT; CDR3 protein: CASSLRLLSGAQYF
D gene: TRBD2; J gene: TRBJ2-1; V gene: TRBV20-1; clone size: NA; CDR3 DNA: TGCAGGGAGGGGACTACATGCTACAATGAGCAGTTCTTC; CDR3 protein: CREGTTCYNEQFF
D gene: NA; J gene: TRBJ2-3; V gene: TRBV20-1; clone size: few; CDR3 DNA: TGCAGTGCTTCCGCAGGGGCAGATACGCAGTATTTT; CDR3 protein: CSASAGADTQYF
D gene: TRBD1; J gene: TRBJ2-3; V gene: TRBV5-1; clone size: many; CDR3 DNA: TGCGCCAGCAGCTCGGACAGGGGCACAGATACGCAGTATTTT; CDR3 protein: CASSSDRGTDTQYF
D gene: TRBD2; J gene: TRBJ2-1; V gene: TRBV2; clone size: once; CDR3 DNA: TGTGCCAGCAGTGTTCTCGTTAGCGGGGGTTACAATGAGCAGTTCTTC; CDR3 protein: CASSVLVSGGYNEQFF
D gene: NA; J gene: TRBJ1-1; V gene: TRBV12-3/TRBV12-4; clone size: few; CDR3 DNA: TGTGCCAGCAGTTTCCACAGGGAGGGTGAAGCTTTCTTT; CDR3 protein: CASSFHREGEAFF
D gene: NA; J gene: TRBJ1-2; V gene: TRBV4-3; clone size: NA; CDR3 DNA: TGCGCCAGCAGCCAAGAGAACTATGGCTACACCTTC; CDR3 protein: CASSQENYGYTF
D gene: NA; J gene: TRBJ2-2; V gene: TRBV6-1; clone size: NA; CDR3 DNA: TGTGCCAGCAGTCGGAAAGTCGTCGGGGAGCTGTTTTTT; CDR3 protein: CASSRKVVGELFF
D gene: NA; J gene: TRBJ1-1; V gene: TRBV29-1; clone size: few; CDR3 DNA: TGCAGCGATAGGGGCACTGAAGCTTTCTTT; CDR3 protein: CSDRGTEAFF
D gene: NA; J gene: TRBJ2-5; V gene: TRBV12-3/TRBV12-4; clone size: many; CDR3 DNA: TGTGCCAGCAGTTTAACGGCGGGATATGAGACCCAGTACTTC; CDR3 protein: CASSLTAGYETQYF
D gene: NA; J gene: TRBJ2-2; V gene: TRBV3-1; clone size: NA; CDR3 DNA: TGTGCCAGCAGCCAAGATCTGGGAGGAGGGACCGGGGAGCTGTTTTTT; CDR3 protein: CASSQDLGGGTGELFF
D gene: NA; J gene: TRBJ2-7; V gene: TRBV12-3/TRBV12-4; clone size: NA; CDR3 DNA: TGTGCCAGCCGGCTCCGGGAATCGAGCTACGAGCAGTACTTC; CDR3 protein: CASRLRESSYEQYF
D gene: NA; J gene: TRBJ2-3; V gene: TRBV7-9; clone size: NA; CDR3 DNA: TGTGCCAGCTTAGGGGTGCCAGTCCCAGATACGCAGTATTTT; CDR3 protein: CASLGVPVPDTQYF